This TCR beta chain was recorded in a study of blood T cell repertoires in COVID-19. Assay: immunoSEQ multiplex PCR; the TCRdb copy retains only in-frame clones and omits some. The sample comprises 87,000 or so clones, around 86% of which are singletons, and about 5% rests with the top ten. V was trimmed by 3 bases and J by 7 bases, leaving 13 bases between them. The CDR3 extends over 14 amino acids. Germline V lookup: CDR1 GTSNPN, CDR2 SVGIG (reference sequence). The source material was peripheral blood. The chain carries TRBV30 and TRBJ1-6, with TRBD1 as a possible D gene (6 bases). The clonotype comes from a woman older than 75 with acute or convalescent COVID-19. The CDR3: CAWSEGVRNSPLHF. DNA of the CDR3: TGTGCCTGGAGCGAGGGGGTAAGGAATTCACCCCTCCACTTT.